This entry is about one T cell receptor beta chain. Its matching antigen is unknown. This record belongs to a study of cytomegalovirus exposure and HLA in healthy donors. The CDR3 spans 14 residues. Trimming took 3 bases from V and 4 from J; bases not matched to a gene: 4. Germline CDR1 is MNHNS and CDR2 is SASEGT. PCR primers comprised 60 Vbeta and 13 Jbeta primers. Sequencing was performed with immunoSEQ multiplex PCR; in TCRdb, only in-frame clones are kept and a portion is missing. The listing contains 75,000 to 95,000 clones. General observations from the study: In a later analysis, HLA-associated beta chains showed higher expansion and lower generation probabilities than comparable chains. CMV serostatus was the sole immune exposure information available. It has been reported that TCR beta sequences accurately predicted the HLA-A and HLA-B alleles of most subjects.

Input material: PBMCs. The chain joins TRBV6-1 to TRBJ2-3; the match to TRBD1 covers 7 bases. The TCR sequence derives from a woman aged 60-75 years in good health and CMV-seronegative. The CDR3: CASSETGMADTQYF. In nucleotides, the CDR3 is TGTGCCAGCAGTGAGACAGGGATGGCAGATACGCAGTATTTT.